This TCR beta chain stems from a study of cytomegalovirus exposure and HLA in healthy donors. V lost 6 bases and J lost 2; bases outside the gene matches: 13. The germline V gene has CDR1 MGHDK and CDR2 SYGVNS. The CDR3 consists of 16 residues. About this clone: Its antigen is not known.

PCR amplification relied on 60 Vbeta primers (plus 13 Jbeta primers). Clones were sequenced by immunoSEQ multiplex PCR, and TCRdb holds only the in-frame ones, with some missing. The sample lists around 130,000 clones; over 75% were seen once. Study-wide points: The study flagged fewer than 200 TCR beta chains as cytomegalovirus-associated. A later analysis linked a missense DCLRE1C variant to TCR beta V- and J-gene trimming.

The sample was PBMCs. The TCR sequence derives from a woman younger than 30 in good health and CMV-seronegative. The chain couples TRBV25-1 to TRBJ2-7; 7 bases are shared with TRBD1. The CDR3 protein is CASSAPSTGPAYEQYF. The CDR3 region has the DNA TGTGCCAGCAGCGCCCCCTCGACAGGGCCCGCCTACGAGCAGTACTTC.